The clone carrying this T cell receptor beta chain has ten or more counts. TCRdb called the RACE reads again in MiXCR, with one record for every CDR3 protein. This table has tens of thousands of distinct CDR3 sequences, about 6.3% appearing once. The data are from a study of human T cells and chemical hapten exposure. Losses at the gene ends were 0 bases for V and 1 base for J; bases not matched to a gene: 9. Germline V gene data show CDR1 as SGHVS and CDR2 as FQNEAQ. This CDR3 contains 18 residues. The time point is: patch test 2, 6 weeks after DPC sensitization. Treatment reported: therapeutic diphenylcyclopropenone sensitization with weekly scalp DPC.

The sequencing here drew on whole blood, taken in connection with sensitization to the hapten diphenylcyclopropenone (DPC). This TCR came from a woman in her twenties or thirties with alopecia areata. Some clones in this sample may be carry-over from other donors' samples. The chain has TRBV7-8 and TRBJ1-3; TRBD1 agrees at 7 bases. As DNA, the CDR3 is TGTGCCAGCAGCTTAGCGTCCGCAGGGGGTAGTTCTGGAAACACCATATATTTT. Protein sequence: CASSLASAGGSSGNTIYF.